Below are 29 T cell receptor beta chains sequenced from a single sample in a study of regulatory T cells in long-lasting Graves disease (dated by TCRdb to the early 2020s). The time point label of this sample denotes: newly diagnosed GD, antithyroid drugs for less than 3 months. For both TCR sequencing and RNA sequencing, RNA was extracted from PBMCs in TRIzol. Preparation of the library involved multiplex PCR. Sequencing was carried out with an Illumina HiSeq 4000. To build TCR beta libraries, CDR3 regions were amplified by Arm-PCR using iRepertoire HTBI primers. The public reads were reprocessed in TCRdb via fastp at Q25 and MiXCR, keeping in-frame beta chains. Identical CDR3 protein sequences are pooled into one entry, listed with their most common genes and DNA. The sample has 420,000 or so distinct CDR3 sequences on record, over 15% of them singletons. The leading ten clones occupy 20% to 25% of the sample.

These data were also filed under a second study, of T cells in Graves' hyperthyroidism and ophthalmopathy.

The material sequenced was peripheral blood mononuclear cells (PBMCs), taken at new diagnosis, from a patient treated with antithyroid drugs. These TCRs come from a woman under 30 with Graves disease. Donor details come from another sample of the same person, matched by shared clones.

This clonotype showed up just a few times. The chain uses TRBV25-1 and TRBJ2-3; 10 bases line up with TRBD2. The J call may be faulty, since TRBJ2-5 better matches the DNA end. CDR3 size: 15 residues. CDR1 is MGHDK, CDR2 SYGVNS, per germline. CDR3 in DNA: TGTGCCAGCAGTGAAAGCGGGAGGGCCGGGGAGACCCAGTACTTC. This sequence encodes CASSESGRAGETQYF.

This clonotype came up many times. The chain combines TRBV27 with TRBJ2-7; a weak D match, TRBD2 (6 bases). Germline V gene data show CDR1 as MNHEY and CDR2 as SMNVEV (reference sequence). The CDR3 length is 14 residues. The V gene lost 3 bases and the J gene lost 0 bases, with 9 bases spanning the gap. The CDR3 loop reads CASSLSLASYEQYF. As DNA, the CDR3 is TGTGCCAGCAGTTTGTCACTAGCCTCCTACGAGCAGTACTTC.

Only a few counts were recorded for this clonotype. V gene TRBV6-2 or TRBV6-3 combines with J gene TRBJ1-5; possibly TRBD1 for D (6 bases). The CDR3 length is 16 residues. Trimming left V 4 bases short and J 3 bases short, with 16 bases between. Germline loops: CDR1 MNHEY, CDR2 SVGEGT. The CDR3 reads CASSSDSAFDNQPQHF. CDR3 nucleotides: TGTGCCAGCAGTTCGGACAGCGCGTTTGACAATCAGCCCCAGCATTTT.

This chain links TRBV12-3 or TRBV12-4 with TRBJ1-5, with D possibly being TRBD1 (6 bases). V was shortened by 6 bases and J by 3 bases, with 12 bases between the two germline ends. The CDR3 contains 14 residues. CDR3 in DNA: TGTGCCAGCAGGCCACAGGGTTCCAATCAGCCCCAGCATTTT. It codes for CASRPQGSNQPQHF.

This clonotype occurred many times. The V and J genes are TRBV9 and TRBJ2-1, with 10 bases fitting TRBD2. Germline V CDR1 and CDR2: SGDLS, YYNGEE. The CDR3 extends over 16 amino acids. Losses at the gene ends were 3 bases for V and 6 bases for J; bases not matched to a gene: 9. The CDR3 region is CASSALAGGIRNEQFF. CDR3 DNA sequence: TGTGCCAGCAGCGCCTTAGCGGGAGGAATCCGCAATGAGCAGTTCTTC.

As to this clonotype: A much larger clone is a single base away; this may be a read error. The chain employs TRBV7-9 and TRBJ2-3; tentatively, D is TRBD2 (6 bases). Germline CDR1 reads SEHNR; CDR2 reads FQNEAQ (reference sequence). The CDR3 has 13 amino acids. The CDR3 protein is CTSSLREADTQYF. The CDR3 DNA follows: TGTACCAGCAGCTTAAGGGAGGCAGATACGCAGTATTTT.

Only a few counts were recorded for this clonotype. J is TRBJ2-1 and V is TRBV7-9; D unclear. Germline lookup yields CDR1 SEHNR and CDR2 FQNEAQ (reference sequence). With 3 bases removed from V and 2 bases from J, the gap between germline ends came to 11 bases. CDR3 length: 15 amino acids. The CDR3 bases are TGTGCCAGCAGCTTTCAAAGGGCCCCCTACAATGAGCAGTTCTTC. Its protein product is CASSFQRAPYNEQFF.

This clonotype was picked up many times. V and J are TRBV10-3 and TRBJ2-3; the match to TRBD1 covers 7 bases. There are 12 residues in the CDR3. The ends lost 5 bases at V and 7 bases at J; junction bases unmatched: 3. Germline assignment: CDR1 ENHRY and CDR2 SYGVKD. CDR3 region: CAISTGVNTQYF. The CDR3 DNA is TGTGCCATCAGTACAGGGGTGAATACGCAGTATTTT.

In this sample, this clonotype turned up many times. This sequence joins TRBV20-1 and TRBJ2-4, with TRBD2 identical over 11 bases. V lost 3 bases and J lost 6; bases outside the gene matches: 10. The CDR3 sequence is 16 residues long. The germline V gene has CDR1 DFQATT and CDR2 SNEGSKA (reference sequence). The chain's CDR3 is CSASPLLAGDRNIQYF. The CDR3 DNA is TGCAGTGCTAGCCCACTACTAGCGGGAGATCGAAACATTCAGTACTTC.

This chain connects TRBV14 to TRBJ1-5; tentatively, D is TRBD1 (6 bases). Trimming shortened V by 5 bases and J by 2 bases, and 13 bases separated the two germline ends. Per the germline V gene, CDR1 is SGHDN and CDR2 is FVKESK. The CDR3 is made up of 15 amino acids. CDR3 protein: CASSTQGGGNQPQHF. The CDR3 DNA sequence: TGTGCCAGCAGCACACAGGGAGGTGGCAATCAGCCCCAGCATTTT.

The chain couples TRBV18 to TRBJ1-1; D is ambiguous. CDR3 length: 17 residues. Germline lookup yields CDR1 KGHSH and CDR2 LQKENI. V was trimmed by 3 bases and J by 0 bases, leaving 17 bases between them. The DNA for the CDR3 is TGTGCCAGCTCACCGCCCCGAAATTCCCGTATGAACACTGAAGCTTTCTTT. This encodes CASSPPRNSRMNTEAFF.

The chain uses TRBV6-1 and TRBJ1-5; D is uncertain. V dropped 2 bases and J dropped 7 bases, with 12 bases sitting between them. Germline lookup yields CDR1 MNHNS and CDR2 SASEGT. This CDR3 is 14 amino acids long. CDR3 coding DNA: TGTGCCAGCAGTGAATCTCCAGAGGGCCAGCCCCAGCATTTT. Its translation is CASSESPEGQPQHF.

This chain links TRBV27 with TRBJ2-7; 7 bases agree with TRBD2. The length of the CDR3 is 15 residues. Per germline, CDR1 MNHEY and CDR2 SMNVEV (reference sequence). V lost 3 bases to trimming and J lost 0 bases; unmatched junction nucleotides: 5. CDR3 in amino acids: CASSFTSAHSYEQYF. CDR3 nucleotides: TGTGCCAGCAGTTTCACTAGCGCCCACTCCTACGAGCAGTACTTC.

The chain joins TRBV15 to TRBJ1-4; no clear D. The V end lost 1 base, the J end lost 5 bases, and 14 bases lay between the germline ends. Germline loops: CDR1 LNHNV, CDR2 YYDKDF (reference sequence). CDR3 length: 16 amino acids. The CDR3, as DNA: TGTGCCACCAGCAGAGGGCACAGTTCGGGGAATGAAAAACTGTTTTTT. Its protein product is CATSRGHSSGNEKLFF.

This clonotype has at least ten counts. The chain uses TRBV28 and TRBJ2-3; D could derive from TRBD1 or TRBD2 (5 bases each). This CDR3 is built from 14 residues. The germline gives CDR1 MDHEN, CDR2 SYDVKM. Trimming took off 6 bases at V and 3 bases at J, with 13 bases between the two ends. The CDR3 here is CASRGVGGTDTQYF. CDR3 DNA: TGTGCCAGCAGGGGGGTAGGTGGAACAGATACGCAGTATTTT.

This clonotype was seen a few times. The chain has TRBV2 and TRBJ1-1; D uncertain. Germline CDR1 SNHLY, CDR2 FYNNEI. The CDR3 consists of 15 residues. Trimming removed 6 bases at V and 2 bases at J, with 16 bases between. The CDR3 reads CASRRTAQANTEAFF. The CDR3 coding sequence is TGTGCCAGCAGGAGGACGGCGCAGGCTAACACTGAAGCTTTCTTT.

This clonotype was detected ten times or more. This chain connects TRBV7-9 to TRBJ1-2; D gene uncertain. Germline loops: CDR1 SEHNR, CDR2 FQNEAQ (reference sequence). CDR3 length: 13 amino acids. Trimming pared 1 base from V and 8 bases from J, leaving 11 bases between. Here the CDR3 DNA reads TGTGCCAGCAGCTTAGGGGCGAACCCAGGCTACACCTTC. Its protein product is CASSLGANPGYTF.

The CDR3 here is CASIRTRDNTEAFF. CDR3 in DNA: TGTGCCAGTATCCGAACCCGGGACAACACTGAAGCTTTCTTT. The rearrangement uses TRBV19 and TRBJ1-1, with D possibly TRBD1 on 5 matching bases. CDR1 and CDR2 from the germline V gene are LNHDA and SQIVND (reference sequence). CDR3 length equals 14 residues. The V end was cut by 7 bases, the J end by 2 bases, with 14 bases between. Together with reference TRBV19 and TRBJ1-1, the CDR3 gives the full variable domain: DGGITQSPKYLFRKEGQNVTLSCEQNLNHDAMYWYRQDPGQGLRLIYYSQIVNDFQKGDIAEGYSVSREKKESFPLTVTSAQKNPTAFYLCASIRTRDNTEAFFGQGTRLTVV.

This clonotype was picked up many times. V usage is TRBV3-1 and J usage is TRBJ1-6; the D is unclear. Germline V gene data show CDR1 as LGHDT and CDR2 as YNNKEL (reference sequence). V lost 2 bases and J lost 8, with 10 bases in between. This CDR3 has 14 amino acids. CDR3: CASSQTGVYSPLHF. The CDR3 nucleotides read TGTGCCAGCAGCCAAACCGGGGTGTATTCACCCCTCCACTTT.

This clonotype appeared a few times. V gene TRBV19 combines with J gene TRBJ2-1, with D possibly matching TRBD1 (6 bases). This CDR3 region has 13 residues. V was cut by 5 bases and J by 5 bases, with 10 bases left in between. CDR1 is LNHDA and CDR2 is SQIVND in the germline V gene (reference sequence). This CDR3 reads CASSVTGNNEQFF. In DNA, the CDR3 is TGTGCCAGTAGTGTAACAGGGAACAATGAGCAGTTCTTC.

This clonotype was detected many times. The chain is built from TRBV11-2 and TRBJ2-1; unclear D gene. Germline CDR1 reads SGHAT; CDR2 reads FQNNGV. V was clipped by 10 bases and J by 6 bases, with 7 bases between them. The length of the CDR3 is 10 residues. Here the CDR3 DNA reads TGTGCCATAGGCAGCAATGAGCAGTTCTTC. The encoded protein is CAIGSNEQFF.

This clonotype was seen ten or more times. The rearrangement links TRBV30 to TRBJ2-7, with 7 nucleotides matching TRBD2. Germline CDR1 and CDR2: GTSNPN and SVGIG (reference sequence). J gave up 5 bases and V 2 bases, and 6 bases lay outside the gene matches. This CDR3 is 13 amino acids long. This CDR3 is CAWSRLAPNEQYF. The CDR3 DNA reads TGTGCCTGGAGTCGACTAGCCCCGAACGAGCAGTACTTC.

This clonotype was picked up many times. The rearrangement uses TRBV2 and TRBJ2-5; 7 bases agree with TRBD1. V trimming: 4 bases; J trimming: 1 base; junction bases outside the gene matches: 6. The CDR3 consists of 15 residues. CDR1 SNHLY and CDR2 FYNNEI come from the germline V gene. CDR3 sequence (DNA): TGTGCCAGCAGTGGACAGGGAAGATTCCAAGAGACCCAGTACTTC. Translated, it gives CASSGQGRFQETQYF.

The chain combines TRBV29-1 with TRBJ2-7; 10 positions agree with TRBD2. Germline CDR1 reads SQVTM; CDR2 reads ANQGSEA. Trimming took 6 bases from V and 5 from J; bases not matched to a gene: 7. This CDR3 region has 13 residues. CDR3 loop: CSVVGTSVHEQYF. CDR3 nucleotides: TGCAGCGTCGTCGGGACTAGCGTGCACGAGCAGTACTTC.

This clonotype showed up just a few times. V is TRBV4-1 and J is TRBJ2-3, with a possible D match to TRBD2 (6 bases). Germline values: CDR1 MGHRA, CDR2 YSYEKL. CDR3 length equals 15 residues. V was clipped by 1 base and J by 1 base, with 9 bases between them. CDR3 nucleotides: TGCGCCAGCAGCCAAGGTTCGGGGGGCACAGATACGCAGTATTTT. It yields the protein CASSQGSGGTDTQYF.

The table lists this clonotype with many counts. The gene calls are TRBV27 and TRBJ2-3; D not resolved. This CDR3 is 14 amino acids long. CDR1 and CDR2 (germline): MNHEY, SMNVEV (reference sequence). Trimming pared 5 bases from V and 2 bases from J, leaving 11 bases between. The chain's CDR3 is CASSRNPFTDTQYF. In DNA form, the CDR3 reads TGTGCCAGCAGTCGGAACCCATTCACAGATACGCAGTATTTT.

This clonotype was counted only a few times. The chain recombines TRBV7-9 with TRBJ2-5; a possible D gene is TRBD2 (5 bases). V lost 2 bases, J lost 5 bases, and 15 bases lay in between. The CDR3 contains 15 residues. Per the germline V gene, CDR1 is SEHNR and CDR2 is FQNEAQ (reference sequence). CDR3 protein: CASSLTGLIGETQYF. CDR3 in DNA: TGTGCCAGCAGCTTAACGGGGTTAATAGGGGAGACCCAGTACTTC.

This clonotype was counted a single time. The junction does not match germline at one end; this may be a read error. The chain joins TRBV7-8 to TRBJ1-2; a weak D match, TRBD1 (5 bases). CDR3 length: 17 amino acids. The germline gives CDR1 SGHVS, CDR2 FQNEAQ. In nucleotides, the CDR3 is TGTGCCAGCAGCCTCAAAGGCCCAGGATTCGAAACAGCCCCGGGGGAGTTC. It is translated as CASSLKGPGFETAPGEF.

Comments on this clonotype: With a far larger clone one base away, a read error is the likely cause. The chain has TRBV5-1 and TRBJ2-1; D is unclear. Trimming cost V 4 bases and J 10 bases, with 18 bases left between them. The CDR3 spans 14 residues. Germline V gene data show CDR1 as SGHRS and CDR2 as YFSETQ. CDR3 nucleotide sequence: TGCGCCAGCAGCGTGGTTGTGGGGTCCTACGAGCAGTTCTTC. Its protein is CASSVVVGSYEQFF.